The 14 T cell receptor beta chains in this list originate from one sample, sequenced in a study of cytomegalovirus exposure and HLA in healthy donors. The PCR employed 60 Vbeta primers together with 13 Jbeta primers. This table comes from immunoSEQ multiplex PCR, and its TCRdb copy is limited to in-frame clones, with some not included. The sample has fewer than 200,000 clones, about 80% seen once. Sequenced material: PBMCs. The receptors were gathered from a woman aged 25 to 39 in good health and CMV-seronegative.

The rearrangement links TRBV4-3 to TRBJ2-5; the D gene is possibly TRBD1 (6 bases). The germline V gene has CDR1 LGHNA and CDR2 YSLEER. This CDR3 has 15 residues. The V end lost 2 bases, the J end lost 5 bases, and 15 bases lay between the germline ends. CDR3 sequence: CASSQNPGQRETQYF. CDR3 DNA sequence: TGCGCCAGCAGCCAAAATCCGGGACAAAGGGAGACCCAGTACTTC.

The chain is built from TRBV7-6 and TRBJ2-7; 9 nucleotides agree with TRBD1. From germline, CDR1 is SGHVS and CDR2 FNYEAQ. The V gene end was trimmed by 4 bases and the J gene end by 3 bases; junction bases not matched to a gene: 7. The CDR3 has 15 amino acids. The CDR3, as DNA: TGTGCCAGCAGCTCGACCGGGACAGGGCTCTACGAGCAGTACTTC. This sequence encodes CASSSTGTGLYEQYF. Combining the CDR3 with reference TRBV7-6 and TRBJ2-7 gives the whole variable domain GAGVSQSPRYKVTKRGQDVALRCDPISGHVSLYWYRQALGQGPEFLTYFNYEAQQDKSGLPNDRFSAERPEGSISTLTIQRTEQRDSAMYRCASSSTGTGLYEQYFGPGTRLTVT.

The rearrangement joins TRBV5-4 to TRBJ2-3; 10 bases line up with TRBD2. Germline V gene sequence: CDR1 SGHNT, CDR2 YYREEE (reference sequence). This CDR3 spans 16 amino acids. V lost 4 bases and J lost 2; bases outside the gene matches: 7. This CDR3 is CASSPAGGTITDTQYF. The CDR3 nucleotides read TGTGCCAGCAGCCCAGCGGGGGGGACTATCACAGATACGCAGTATTTT.

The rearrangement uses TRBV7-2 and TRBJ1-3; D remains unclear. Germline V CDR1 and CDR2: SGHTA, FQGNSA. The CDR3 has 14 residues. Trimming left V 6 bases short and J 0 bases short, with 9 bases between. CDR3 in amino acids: CASRETSSGNTIYF. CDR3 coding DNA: TGTGCCAGCAGAGAAACTAGCTCTGGAAACACCATATATTTT.

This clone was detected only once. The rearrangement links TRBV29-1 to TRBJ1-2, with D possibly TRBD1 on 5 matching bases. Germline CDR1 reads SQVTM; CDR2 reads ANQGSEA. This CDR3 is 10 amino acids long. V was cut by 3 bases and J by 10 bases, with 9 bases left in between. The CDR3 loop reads CSVETETYTF. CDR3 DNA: TGCAGCGTTGAGACAGAGACCTACACCTTC.

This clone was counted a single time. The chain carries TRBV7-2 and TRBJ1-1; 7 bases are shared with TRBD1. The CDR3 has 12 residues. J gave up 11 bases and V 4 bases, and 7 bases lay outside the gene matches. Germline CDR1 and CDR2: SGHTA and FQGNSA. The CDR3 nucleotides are TGTGCCAGCAGCTACGACAGGGTTGAGGCTTTCTTT. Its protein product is CASSYDRVEAFF.

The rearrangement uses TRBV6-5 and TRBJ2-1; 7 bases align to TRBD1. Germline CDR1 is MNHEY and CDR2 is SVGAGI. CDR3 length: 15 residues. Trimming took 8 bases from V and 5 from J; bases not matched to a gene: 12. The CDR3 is CASRDRAVLHNEQFF. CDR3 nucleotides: TGTGCCAGCCGAGACAGGGCAGTCCTCCACAATGAGCAGTTCTTC.

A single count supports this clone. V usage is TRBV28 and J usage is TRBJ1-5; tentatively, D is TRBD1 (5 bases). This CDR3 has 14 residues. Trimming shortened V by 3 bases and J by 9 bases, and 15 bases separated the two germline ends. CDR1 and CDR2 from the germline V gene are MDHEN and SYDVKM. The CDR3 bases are TGTGCCAGCAGTTTGGGGGGGGGAGTCCGGCCCCAGCATTTT. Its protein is CASSLGGGVRPQHF.

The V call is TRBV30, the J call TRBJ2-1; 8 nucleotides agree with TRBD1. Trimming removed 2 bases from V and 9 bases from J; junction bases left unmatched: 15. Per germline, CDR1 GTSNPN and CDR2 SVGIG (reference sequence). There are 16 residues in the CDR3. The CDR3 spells CAWSRRQGIFLTEQFF. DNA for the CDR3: TGTGCCTGGAGTCGACGACAGGGGATATTTCTTACTGAGCAGTTCTTC.

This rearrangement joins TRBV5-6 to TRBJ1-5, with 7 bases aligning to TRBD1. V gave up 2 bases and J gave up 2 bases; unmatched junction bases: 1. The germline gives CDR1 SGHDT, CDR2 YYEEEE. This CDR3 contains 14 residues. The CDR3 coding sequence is TGTGCCAGCAGCTTCGGGACAGGCAATCAGCCCCAGCATTTT. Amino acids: CASSFGTGNQPQHF.

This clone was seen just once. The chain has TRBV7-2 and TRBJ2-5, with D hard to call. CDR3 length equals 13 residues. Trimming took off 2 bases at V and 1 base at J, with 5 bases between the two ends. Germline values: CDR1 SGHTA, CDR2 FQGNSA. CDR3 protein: CASSLFIQETQYF. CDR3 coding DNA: TGTGCCAGCAGCTTATTCATCCAAGAGACCCAGTACTTC.

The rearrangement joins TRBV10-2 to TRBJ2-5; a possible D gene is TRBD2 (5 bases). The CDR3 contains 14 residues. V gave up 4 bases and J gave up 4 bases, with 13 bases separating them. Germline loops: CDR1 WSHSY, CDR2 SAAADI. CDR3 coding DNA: TGCGCCAGCAGTGGGTGGACTCCGCGAGAGACCCAGTACTTC. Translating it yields CASSGWTPRETQYF.

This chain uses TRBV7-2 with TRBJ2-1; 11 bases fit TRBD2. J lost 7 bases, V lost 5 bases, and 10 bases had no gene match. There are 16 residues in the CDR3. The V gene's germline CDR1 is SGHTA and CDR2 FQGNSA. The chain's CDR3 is CASSRSGGAGGNEQFF. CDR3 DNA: TGTGCCAGCAGCCGTAGCGGGGGGGCCGGGGGGAATGAGCAGTTCTTC.

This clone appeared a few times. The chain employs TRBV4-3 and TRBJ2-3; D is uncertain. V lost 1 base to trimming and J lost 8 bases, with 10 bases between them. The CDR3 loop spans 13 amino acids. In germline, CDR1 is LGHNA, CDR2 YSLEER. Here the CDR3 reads CASSQVISGTQYF. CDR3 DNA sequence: TGCGCCAGCAGCCAAGTAATTAGTGGTACGCAGTATTTT.